This T cell receptor beta chain was retrieved from a study of blood T cell repertoires in COVID-19. V shed 5 bases and J shed 0 bases, with 8 bases lying between them. This CDR3 is built from 14 residues. Germline V CDR1 and CDR2: SGHAT, FQNNGV. As handled by the study authors: It was from reference gene primer amplification that nucleated cell counts were estimated. Assay: immunoSEQ multiplex PCR; the TCRdb copy retains only in-frame clones and omits some. V, J and clone size were drawn from that table, and D and trimming were deduced from the DNA. Of more than 90,000 clones in the sample, about 85% are singletons; the top ten hold approximately 1.3%.

The gene calls are TRBV11-2 and TRBJ2-4, with unresolved D. Material: peripheral blood. The sequence derives from a man in his forties with acute or convalescent COVID-19. This chain's CDR3 is CASSPPGAKNIQYF. The CDR3 DNA sequence: TGTGCCAGCAGCCCCCCAGGAGCCAAAAACATTCAGTACTTC.